A single T cell receptor (beta chain) is shown here with its context. Trimming took 9 bases from V and 1 from J, leaving 19 bases between them. CDR1 is SGHRS, CDR2 YFSETQ, per germline. The CDR3 has 15 amino acids. Original handling: Reference gene primer amplification yielded estimated nucleated cell counts. Method: immunoSEQ multiplex PCR; TCRdb's copy keeps in-frame clones and lacks some. That table is the source of V, J and clone size, and D and trimming were worked out from the DNA. The table includes about 270,000 clones, about nine tenths detected once. This entry belongs to a study of blood T cell repertoires in COVID-19. Across the study: In each case, the material was cDNA or gDNA derived from T cells, B-cell-depleted T cells, or PBMCs.

V is TRBV5-1 and J is TRBJ2-5; maybe TRBD1 (6 bases). The sample taken for sequencing was peripheral blood. This receptor was taken from a man in his fifties or sixties with acute or convalescent COVID-19. The CDR3 DNA follows: TGCGCCACCAAAGGGGGACCCAGATTCCAAGAGACCCAGTACTTC. Protein sequence: CATKGGPRFQETQYF.